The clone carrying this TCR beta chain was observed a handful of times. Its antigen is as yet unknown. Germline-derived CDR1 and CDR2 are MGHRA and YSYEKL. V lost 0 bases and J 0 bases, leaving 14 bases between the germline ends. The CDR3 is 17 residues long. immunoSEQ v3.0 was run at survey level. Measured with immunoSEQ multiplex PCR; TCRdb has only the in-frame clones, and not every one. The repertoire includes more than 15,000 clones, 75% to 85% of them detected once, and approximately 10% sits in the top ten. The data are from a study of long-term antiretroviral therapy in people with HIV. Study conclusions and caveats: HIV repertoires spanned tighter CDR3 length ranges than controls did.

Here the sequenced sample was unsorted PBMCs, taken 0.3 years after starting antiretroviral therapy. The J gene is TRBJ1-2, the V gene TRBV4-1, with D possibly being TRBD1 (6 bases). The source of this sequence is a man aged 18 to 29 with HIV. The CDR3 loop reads CASSQEKTTGANYGYTF. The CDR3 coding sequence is TGCGCCAGCAGCCAAGAAAAAACGACAGGAGCTAACTATGGCTACACCTTC.